These 21 T cell receptor beta chains came from one sample sequenced in a study of cytomegalovirus exposure and HLA in healthy donors. The PCR employed 60 Vbeta primers together with 13 Jbeta primers. Profiled with immunoSEQ multiplex PCR; TCRdb holds only in-frame clones, not every one. The data hold 200,000 to 250,000 clones, with 60% to 80% observed a single time. Sequences were obtained from PBMCs. The source of these receptors is a male donor in good health and CMV-seronegative.

This clone has a handful of counts. The CDR3 sequence is CASSPQSRNTEAFF. The CDR3 region has the DNA TGTGCCAGCTCACCACAGTCGAGGAACACTGAAGCTTTCTTT. This chain joins TRBV18 and TRBJ1-1; no reliable D call. Per germline, CDR1 KGHSH and CDR2 LQKENI. CDR3 length: 14 residues. V was trimmed by 1 base and J by 1 base, leaving 7 bases between them. The full variable domain, rest sourced from reference TRBV18 and TRBJ1-1, is NAGVMQNPRHLVRRRGQEARLRCSPMKGHSHVYWYRQLPEEGLKFMVYLQKENIIDESGMPKERFSAEFPKEGPSILRIQQVVRGDSAAYFCASSPQSRNTEAFFGQGTRLTVV.

This sequence joins TRBV5-1 and TRBJ2-5, with a possible D match to TRBD1 (5 bases). Germline V gene sequence: CDR1 SGHRS, CDR2 YFSETQ. V lost 6 bases, J lost 2 bases, and 17 bases lay in between. There are 15 residues in the CDR3. The CDR3 here is CASTGAEWSQETQYF. The CDR3 bases are TGCGCCAGCACTGGGGCGGAATGGAGTCAAGAGACCCAGTACTTC.

The rearrangement links TRBV27 to TRBJ2-7, with TRBD1 matching over 8 bases. J gave up 4 bases and V 6 bases, and 8 bases lay outside the gene matches. The germline CDR1 and CDR2 sequences are MNHEY and SMNVEV (reference sequence). The CDR3 sequence is 14 residues long. This chain's CDR3 is CASSSADRAYEQYF. CDR3 coding DNA: TGTGCCAGCAGCAGCGCGGACAGGGCATACGAGCAGTACTTC.

The V call is TRBV5-1, the J call TRBJ2-3; 12 positions agree with TRBD2. This CDR3 spans 17 amino acids. V shed 0 bases, J shed 7 bases, and the junction held 9 bases outside the gene matches. Germline loops: CDR1 SGHRS, CDR2 YFSETQ. Written as DNA, the CDR3 is TGCGCCAGCAGCTTGGAAGGACTAGCGGGAACGGGAAATACGCAGTATTTT. It is translated as CASSLEGLAGTGNTQYF.

V and J are TRBV6-5 and TRBJ2-3; 8 bases are shared with TRBD2. Germline CDR1 is MNHEY and CDR2 is SVGAGI. V lost 6 bases to trimming and J lost 3 bases; unmatched junction nucleotides: 8. The CDR3 loop spans 15 amino acids. CDR3 residues: CASRPGTGGTDTQYF. The CDR3 DNA follows: TGTGCCAGCAGACCAGGGACGGGAGGGACAGATACGCAGTATTTT.

The chain couples TRBV28 to TRBJ2-5, with 9 bases matching TRBD2. Germline trimming cut 6 bases from V and 7 bases from J; bases unmatched to any gene: 9. CDR3 length: 14 amino acids. Germline loops: CDR1 MDHEN, CDR2 SYDVKM. CDR3 protein: CASREGPREGTQYF. DNA of the CDR3: TGTGCCAGCAGAGAAGGCCCGCGGGAGGGGACCCAGTACTTC. Supplemented by reference TRBV28 and TRBJ2-5, the full variable domain reads DVKVTQSSRYLVKRTGEKVFLECVQDMDHENMFWYRQDPGLGLRLIYFSYDVKMKEKGDIPEGYSVSREKKERFSLILESASTNQTSMYLCASREGPREGTQYFGPGTRLLVL.

The rearrangement links TRBV6-6 to TRBJ2-5; D not certain. Per germline, CDR1 MNHNY and CDR2 SVGAGI (reference sequence). CDR3 length: 13 amino acids. Between the trimmed V and J ends, which lost 3 bases and 2 bases, there was a span of 7 bases. For the CDR3, the DNA is TGTGCCAGCAGTTATCGAGTTCAAGAGACCCAGTACTTC. Translation: CASSYRVQETQYF.

This chain's CDR3 is CASSLRGGNQPQHF. The DNA of the CDR3 is TGTGCCAGCAGCTTGCGGGGGGGAAATCAGCCCCAGCATTTT. The genes are TRBV5-4 and TRBJ1-5, with D maybe TRBD1 (5 bases). The germline V and J ends were trimmed by 1 base and 4 bases, with 9 bases remaining between them. This CDR3 comprises 14 residues. Germline lookup yields CDR1 SGHNT and CDR2 YYREEE (reference sequence).

This clone appeared a single time. The chain carries TRBV7-9 and TRBJ1-1, with D maybe TRBD1 (5 bases). The CDR3 spans 13 residues. V dropped 0 bases and J dropped 10 bases, with 12 bases sitting between them. Germline CDR1 SEHNR, CDR2 FQNEAQ (reference sequence). CDR3 in amino acids: CASSLAQGTRAFF. The DNA for the CDR3 is TGTGCCAGCAGCTTAGCGCAGGGTACAAGAGCTTTCTTT.

The rearrangement uses TRBV4-1 and TRBJ1-5; 7 positions match TRBD1. Germline V CDR1 and CDR2: MGHRA, YSYEKL. The CDR3 loop spans 14 amino acids. The V segment lost 4 bases and the J segment 9 bases; nucleotides outside the gene matches: 9. DNA for the CDR3: TGCGCCAGCAGCCCTCGACAGGGTTTTCGGCCCCAGCATTTT. Translated, it gives CASSPRQGFRPQHF.

The chain joins TRBV18 to TRBJ1-1; the D is unclear. This CDR3 contains 14 residues. Germline V gives CDR1 KGHSH, CDR2 LQKENI. Trimming removed 4 bases from V and 3 bases from J, with 12 bases in between. The CDR3 sequence is CASSLTEGYTEAFF. The CDR3 nucleotides are TGTGCCAGCTCACTCACGGAGGGATACACTGAAGCTTTCTTT.

This clone was recorded only once. The chain uses TRBV10-1 and TRBJ2-1; 7 nucleotides agree with TRBD1. Germline assignment: CDR1 WNHNN and CDR2 SYGVQD (reference sequence). The J segment lost 3 bases and the V segment lost 6 bases, leaving 5 bases of the junction unmatched. CDR3 length equals 14 residues. CDR3 sequence reads: CASSLDRDYNEQFF. In nucleotides, the CDR3 is TGCGCCAGCAGCCTCGACAGGGACTACAATGAGCAGTTCTTC.

The V gene is TRBV7-6, the J gene TRBJ2-2, with 7 bases aligning to TRBD2. The CDR3 consists of 17 residues. The junction had 8 bases not matched to a gene; V was cut back by 4 bases and J by 0 bases. CDR1 is SGHVS and CDR2 is FNYEAQ in the germline V gene. CDR3 nucleotides: TGTGCCAGCAGCTACCTTTTAGCGGGCTCGAACACCGGGGAGCTGTTTTTT. Protein product: CASSYLLAGSNTGELFF.

The V call is TRBV7-9, the J call TRBJ2-3, with 11 bases that match TRBD2. After removal of 5 bases from V and 4 bases from J, the junction contained 8 bases not matched to a gene. The CDR3 covers 16 residues. Germline V gives CDR1 SEHNR, CDR2 FQNEAQ (reference sequence). CDR3 amino acids: CASSATHSGRADTQYF. In DNA form, the CDR3 reads TGTGCCAGCAGCGCTACACATAGCGGGAGGGCAGATACGCAGTATTTT.

This chain uses TRBV2 with TRBJ2-3, with 8 nucleotides matching TRBD2. The V segment lost 6 bases and the J segment 5 bases; nucleotides outside the gene matches: 4. The germline CDR1 and CDR2 sequences are SNHLY and FYNNEI. This CDR3 is 13 amino acids long. As DNA, the CDR3 is TGTGCCAGCAGCGGGACTAGGGGAGATACGCAGTATTTT. This sequence encodes CASSGTRGDTQYF.

The rearrangement uses TRBV29-1 and TRBJ2-1; 10 nucleotides match TRBD2. Per germline, CDR1 SQVTM and CDR2 ANQGSEA. The V segment lost 6 bases and the J segment 2 bases; nucleotides outside the gene matches: 16. This CDR3 comprises 18 residues. The CDR3 DNA sequence: TGCAGCGTGGAGGGGGGGAGTGTCCTAGCGGGGGCCTACAATGAGCAGTTCTTC. Its translation: CSVEGGSVLAGAYNEQFF.

This chain connects TRBV5-1 to TRBJ1-5, with D perhaps TRBD1 (5 bases). The CDR3 has 15 amino acids. Germline V gene data show CDR1 as SGHRS and CDR2 as YFSETQ. V lost 1 base to trimming and J lost 0 bases, with 8 bases between them. CDR3 nucleotides: TGCGCCAGCAGCTTGTTGGGGGGTAGCAATCAGCCCCAGCATTTT. Its protein is CASSLLGGSNQPQHF.

The gene calls are TRBV5-6 and TRBJ1-1; maybe TRBD1 (5 bases). Deletions cut 6 bases from V and 4 bases from J, with 13 bases between. The CDR3 contains 13 residues. Germline V lookup: CDR1 SGHDT, CDR2 YYEEEE. DNA of the CDR3: TGTGCCAGCATCCGGGGGTGGGGCACTGAAGCTTTCTTT. Encoded protein: CASIRGWGTEAFF.

This chain uses TRBV7-3 with TRBJ2-1, with a tentative D call TRBD2 (6 bases). This CDR3 contains 15 residues. Germline CDR1 is SGHTA and CDR2 is FQGTGA. V lost 5 bases to trimming and J lost 4 bases, with 15 bases between them. CDR3 sequence reads: CASSPRAGLYNEQFF. The DNA of the CDR3 is TGTGCCAGCAGCCCCCGCGCGGGGCTATACAATGAGCAGTTCTTC.

The rearrangement joins TRBV7-3 to TRBJ2-5, with D tentatively TRBD2 (6 bases). Per germline, CDR1 SGHTA and CDR2 FQGTGA. V lost 1 base and J 5 bases, leaving 17 bases between the germline ends. This CDR3 spans 16 amino acids. CDR3 in amino acids: CASSLSGVGSWETQYF. The CDR3 DNA reads TGTGCCAGCAGCTTAAGCGGGGTAGGGTCTTGGGAGACCCAGTACTTC.

The rearrangement uses TRBV7-9 and TRBJ1-4; 10 bases map to TRBD1. The trim removed 5 bases at V and 6 bases at J, leaving 9 bases unmatched. Germline V gives CDR1 SEHNR, CDR2 FQNEAQ (reference sequence). The CDR3 extends over 16 amino acids. The CDR3 DNA sequence: TGTGCCAGCAGCCGAGGACAGGGGGAACAGTATGAAAAACTGTTTTTT. Its translation: CASSRGQGEQYEKLFF.